Each of the 8 T cell receptor beta chains below was sequenced from the same sample in a study of human T cells and chemical hapten exposure. TCRdb reprocessed the RACE reads with MiXCR, giving one entry per CDR3 protein. The table shows roughly 380,000 distinct CDR3 sequences, with less than 6.5% occurring only once. Specified time point: pre-sensitization, week 0. As to treatment: therapeutic diphenylcyclopropenone sensitization with weekly scalp DPC. The sample here was whole blood, taken in connection with sensitization to the hapten diphenylcyclopropenone (DPC). Source of these receptors: a woman in her forties or fifties with alopecia areata. Some clones in this sample may be carry-over from other donors' samples.

This clonotype was counted at least ten times. This chain joins TRBV9 and TRBJ2-5, with 7 bases that match TRBD2. CDR3 length: 14 amino acids. CDR1 and CDR2 (germline): SGDLS, YYNGEE. The V gene end was trimmed by 0 bases and the J gene end by 1 base; junction bases not matched to a gene: 0. In nucleotides, the CDR3 is TGTGCCAGCAGCGTAGCGGGGGGCCAAGAGACCCAGTACTTC. Protein sequence: CASSVAGGQETQYF.

This clonotype was picked up many times. The chain recombines TRBV12-3 or TRBV12-4 with TRBJ1-5; D perhaps matches TRBD1 (5 bases). This CDR3 region has 15 residues. The V end lost 3 bases, the J end lost 1 base, and 10 bases lay between the germline ends. The CDR3 loop is CASSFIEGSNQPQHF. CDR3 sequence (DNA): TGTGCCAGCAGTTTTATCGAGGGGAGCAATCAGCCCCAGCATTTT.

This clonotype was seen only a few times. The CDR3 loop is CASSPYRGRETQYF. CDR3 DNA: TGTGCCAGCAGCCCATACCGCGGACGAGAGACCCAGTACTTC. The chain uses TRBV12-3 or TRBV12-4 and TRBJ2-5; no definite D call. The CDR3 has 14 residues. The germline V and J ends were trimmed by 6 bases and 4 bases, with 15 bases remaining between them.

This clonotype has ten or more counts. The V call is TRBV2, the J call TRBJ2-1; 12 nucleotides match TRBD2. There are 15 residues in the CDR3. Germline CDR1 and CDR2: SNHLY and FYNNEI. V shed 7 bases, J shed 7 bases, and the junction held 8 bases outside the gene matches. The CDR3 sequence is CASTRLAGEGNEQFF. CDR3 DNA sequence: TGTGCCAGCACCAGACTAGCGGGAGAAGGAAATGAGCAGTTCTTC.

The chain couples TRBV12-3 or TRBV12-4 to TRBJ1-3; the D gene is possibly TRBD1 (5 bases). V lost 5 bases to trimming and J lost 6 bases, with 11 bases between them. CDR3 length: 13 amino acids. The CDR3, as DNA: TGTGCCAGCAGTCCCGGGACGCTAAACACCATATATTTT. Its translation: CASSPGTLNTIYF.

The table lists this clonotype with many counts. The DNA of the CDR3 is TGTGCCAGCAGCTTGAACCCCGACATCTCCTACGAGCAGTACTTC. Amino acids: CASSLNPDISYEQYF. The chain links TRBV5-5 to TRBJ2-7; D not resolved. V was shortened by 1 base and J by 0 bases, with 11 bases between the two germline ends. Germline V gene lookup returns CDR1 SGHKS and CDR2 YYEKEE (reference sequence). The CDR3 totals 15 residues.

The CDR3 nucleotides read TGCGCCAGCAGCCCCTCACACAGCCAAGAGCAGTTCTTC. As protein: CASSPSHSQEQFF. The rearrangement uses TRBV4-1 and TRBJ2-1; D gene uncertain. The CDR3 has 13 residues. Germline-derived CDR1 and CDR2 are MGHRA and YSYEKL. V gave up 4 bases and J gave up 10 bases, with 14 bases separating them.

This clonotype was seen a single time. The chain recombines TRBV5-4 with TRBJ1-1, with TRBD1 matching 9 bases. Germline-derived CDR1 and CDR2 are SGHNT and YYREEE (reference sequence). V lost 2 bases to trimming and J lost 8 bases; unmatched junction nucleotides: 7. CDR3 size: 14 residues. CDR3 in DNA: TGTGCCAGCAGCTTCGGACAGGGGCGGATGGAAGCTTTCTTT. Protein: CASSFGQGRMEAFF.